The 30 T cell receptor beta chains presented below share a single source sample, sequenced in a study of response to subunit inactivated influenza vaccine. TCRdb reanalysed the RT-PCR reads using MiXCR and keeps one entry per CDR3 protein. The sample consists of some 540,000 distinct CDR3 sequences, approximately 24% of them appearing once. This sample was shared with a second study, whose subject was T cells expressing NK-cell markers. As that report states: TCR beta cDNA was made by 5'RACE template switching with UMIs.

Sequenced here: CD4+ T cells sorted from PBMCs, sampled roughly 12 days after vaccination. The receptors originated from a man aged 45 to 65 who received an inactivated influenza vaccine.

This sequence joins TRBV5-1 and TRBJ1-2; D remains unclear. Trimming removed 0 bases from V and 2 bases from J, with 11 bases in between. This CDR3 spans 15 amino acids. Germline V gene lookup returns CDR1 SGHRS and CDR2 YFSETQ. CDR3 protein: CASSLAPGYNYGYTF. The CDR3 bases are TGCGCCAGCAGCTTGGCACCGGGATACAACTATGGCTACACCTTC.

This clonotype was seen a handful of times. The chain recombines TRBV5-5 with TRBJ1-6; unclear D gene. The CDR3 sequence is 13 residues long. The V end lost 3 bases, the J end lost 6 bases, and 7 bases lay between the germline ends. Germline V gene lookup returns CDR1 SGHKS and CDR2 YYEKEE (reference sequence). The CDR3 coding sequence is TGTGCCAGCAGCTCGACGGCTAATTCACCCCTCCACTTT. Its protein product is CASSSTANSPLHF.

This clonotype showed up just a few times. The chain uses TRBV20-1 and TRBJ2-2; D possibly corresponds to TRBD2 (6 bases). Germline CDR1 reads DFQATT; CDR2 reads SNEGSKA (reference sequence). V lost 1 base and J lost 2, with 26 bases in between. The CDR3 is made up of 20 amino acids. CDR3 residues: CSARGWYNPTGAGNTGELFF. CDR3 bases: TGCAGTGCTAGAGGATGGTACAACCCGACGGGCGCGGGAAACACCGGGGAGCTGTTTTTT.

V usage is TRBV12-3 or TRBV12-4 and J usage is TRBJ2-6; D is ambiguous. Between the trimmed V and J ends, which lost 8 bases and 4 bases, there was a span of 12 bases. CDR3 length: 14 amino acids. As DNA, the CDR3 is TGTGCCAGCGGACCTTCGGCCGGGGCCAACGTCCTGACTTTC. Amino acid sequence: CASGPSAGANVLTF.

This clonotype has more than one count but fewer than ten. This sequence joins TRBV20-1 and TRBJ2-1; TRBD1 or TRBD2 may be the D gene (5 bases each). With 1 base removed from V and 6 bases from J, the gap between germline ends came to 13 bases. Germline V gives CDR1 DFQATT, CDR2 SNEGSKA (reference sequence). The CDR3 is made up of 14 amino acids. This chain's CDR3 is CSARGNGATNEQFF. The DNA for the CDR3 is TGCAGTGCTAGAGGAAACGGGGCGACCAATGAGCAGTTCTTC.

The chain combines TRBV2 with TRBJ2-3, with 10 bases identical to TRBD2. The CDR3 is 15 residues long. Losses at the gene ends were 4 bases for V and 8 bases for J; bases not matched to a gene: 9. CDR1 SNHLY and CDR2 FYNNEI come from the germline V gene. Here the CDR3 reads CASSALAGAGGTQYF. As DNA, the CDR3 is TGTGCCAGCAGTGCTCTAGCGGGGGCCGGGGGTACGCAGTATTTT.

This clonotype was observed a handful of times. The chain couples TRBV10-3 to TRBJ1-1, with TRBD1 identical over 7 bases. Trimming removed 4 bases from V and 11 bases from J; junction bases left unmatched: 7. The CDR3 extends over 12 amino acids. From germline, CDR1 is ENHRY and CDR2 SYGVKD. The CDR3 DNA sequence: TGTGCCATCAGTGCCGGGGACAGCGGGGCTTTCTTT. Encoded protein: CAISAGDSGAFF.

This clonotype was seen a few times. CDR3 amino acids: CAWGDPNTGELFF. DNA of the CDR3: TGTGCCTGGGGGGATCCGAACACCGGGGAGCTGTTTTTT. The J gene is TRBJ2-2, the V gene TRBV10-3; perhaps TRBD2 as D (6 bases). Trimming took 11 bases from V and 0 from J, leaving 10 bases between them. Germline values: CDR1 ENHRY, CDR2 SYGVKD. The CDR3 loop spans 13 amino acids.

In this sample, this clonotype turned up a few times. The J gene is TRBJ2-2, the V gene TRBV24-1, with 11 positions matching TRBD2. The germline V gene has CDR1 KGHDR and CDR2 SFDVKD. This CDR3 is 13 amino acids long. Unmatched junction bases numbered 1, after V lost 10 bases and J lost 4 bases. The CDR3 spells CATGLAGTGELFF. CDR3 nucleotide sequence: TGTGCCACTGGACTAGCGGGCACCGGGGAGCTGTTTTTT.

This chain joins TRBV6-2 or TRBV6-3 and TRBJ1-2; D not resolved. The CDR3 extends over 14 amino acids. The germline CDR1 and CDR2 sequences are MNHEY and SVGEGT. V lost 6 bases and J lost 1, with 12 bases in between. The CDR3 DNA is TGTGCCAGCAGCCCAGACAACCGTAACTATGGCTACACCTTC. This codes for CASSPDNRNYGYTF.

This clonotype was picked up a small number of times. The V call is TRBV12-3 or TRBV12-4, the J call TRBJ1-1; 8 bases map to TRBD1. The length of the CDR3 is 18 residues. The junction had 12 bases not matched to a gene; V was cut back by 3 bases and J by 0 bases. The CDR3 is CASSFRGRGVPMNTEAFF. DNA of the CDR3: TGTGCCAGCAGTTTCAGGGGGCGGGGGGTCCCGATGAACACTGAAGCTTTCTTT.

The chain combines TRBV6-2 or TRBV6-3 with TRBJ2-3; possible D gene TRBD2, 5 bases. Germline CDR1 MNHEY, CDR2 SVGEGT. This CDR3 comprises 16 residues. The germline V and J ends were trimmed by 5 bases and 5 bases, with 20 bases remaining between them. CDR3: CASSRGLGDTRDTQYF. CDR3 sequence (DNA): TGTGCCAGCAGTCGCGGACTGGGAGATACTAGAGATACGCAGTATTTT.

This chain connects TRBV4-2 to TRBJ2-4; 11 bases map to TRBD1. From germline, CDR1 is LGHNA and CDR2 YNFKEQ. The CDR3 runs to 16 residues. After removal of 1 base from V and 3 bases from J, the junction contained 2 bases not matched to a gene. CDR3 region: CASSQGGTGGKNIQYF. CDR3 nucleotide sequence: TGTGCCAGCAGCCAAGGCGGGACAGGGGGCAAAAACATTCAGTACTTC.

The chain carries TRBV24-1 and TRBJ2-2; the match to TRBD2 covers 7 bases. CDR3 size: 17 residues. Germline CDR1 reads KGHDR; CDR2 reads SFDVKD. V lost 6 bases to trimming and J lost 4 bases; unmatched junction nucleotides: 13. CDR3 in DNA: TGTGCCACCAGTACAGATTTGAGTGCTAGCGGCACCGGGGAGCTGTTTTTT. Its protein is CATSTDLSASGTGELFF.

The V gene is TRBV3-1, the J gene TRBJ2-2; D gene uncertain. This CDR3 region has 13 residues. Germline loops: CDR1 LGHDT, CDR2 YNNKEL (reference sequence). V was shortened by 3 bases and J by 4 bases, with 6 bases between the two germline ends. This CDR3 is CASSQWGTGELFF. The CDR3 coding sequence is TGTGCCAGCAGCCAGTGGGGCACCGGGGAGCTGTTTTTT.

The chain carries TRBV15 and TRBJ1-5, with D maybe TRBD1 (5 bases). This CDR3 spans 12 amino acids. The germline V gene encodes CDR1 LNHNV and CDR2 YYDKDF (reference sequence). Trimming shortened V by 8 bases and J by 7 bases, and 12 bases separated the two germline ends. CDR3 amino acids: CATAGWGQPQHF. The CDR3 DNA sequence: TGTGCCACCGCCGGTTGGGGCCAGCCCCAGCATTTT.

This clonotype was found a few times. The gene calls are TRBV12-3 or TRBV12-4 and TRBJ1-1; a possible D gene is TRBD1 (5 bases). The germline V and J ends were trimmed by 6 bases and 1 base, with 15 bases remaining between them. The CDR3 has 15 amino acids. CDR3 coding DNA: TGTGCCAGCAGCGCTCGGGGCTTCGGGAACACTGAAGCTTTCTTT. Amino acids: CASSARGFGNTEAFF.

This clonotype was seen more than once but under ten times. The V gene is TRBV20-1, the J gene TRBJ2-7, with D maybe TRBD2 (6 bases). The CDR3 runs 13 residues. With 3 bases removed from V and 2 bases from J, the gap between germline ends came to 11 bases. Germline V CDR1 and CDR2: DFQATT, SNEGSKA (reference sequence). CDR3 sequence (DNA): TGCAGTGCTAGCGGGCGGAGGGCCTACGAGCAGTACTTC. Amino acids: CSASGRRAYEQYF.

This clonotype has more than one count but fewer than ten. The chain employs TRBV7-9 and TRBJ1-1; the D gene is possibly TRBD1 (6 bases). The germline gives CDR1 SEHNR, CDR2 FQNEAQ (reference sequence). V was cut by 5 bases and J by 1 base, with 17 bases left in between. This CDR3 spans 16 amino acids. The CDR3: CASSPLRDIKNTEAFF. As DNA, the CDR3 is TGTGCCAGCAGCCCCCTCCGGGACATCAAGAACACTGAAGCTTTCTTT.

This clonotype was seen only once. The V call is TRBV5-6, the J call TRBJ1-6; TRBD1 agrees at 7 bases. Per germline, CDR1 SGHDT and CDR2 YYEEEE. The V gene end was trimmed by 4 bases and the J gene end by 5 bases; junction bases not matched to a gene: 3. The CDR3 length is 14 residues. Written as DNA, the CDR3 is TGTGCCAGCAGCGGGGACAGTAATAATTCACCCCTCCACTTT. This encodes CASSGDSNNSPLHF.

The chain combines TRBV7-9 with TRBJ2-3, with a tentative D call TRBD1 (5 bases). Germline V gene lookup returns CDR1 SEHNR and CDR2 FQNEAQ (reference sequence). Between the trimmed V and J ends, which lost 4 bases and 4 bases, there was a span of 12 bases. The CDR3 covers 14 residues. This CDR3 is CASSSKGKADTQYF. CDR3 nucleotides: TGTGCCAGCAGCTCAAAGGGGAAGGCAGATACGCAGTATTTT.

The chain joins TRBV20-1 to TRBJ2-3, with 9 bases identical to TRBD2. The CDR3 runs 16 residues. The germline V gene encodes CDR1 DFQATT and CDR2 SNEGSKA (reference sequence). The V gene end was trimmed by 3 bases and the J gene end by 4 bases; junction bases not matched to a gene: 11. For the CDR3, the DNA is TGCAGTGCTAGGAGGTTTGCGCGGGAGGGCGCAGATACGCAGTATTTT. Protein sequence: CSARRFAREGADTQYF.

A few counts support this clonotype. The genes are TRBV20-1 and TRBJ2-1; perhaps TRBD2 as D (6 bases). V dropped 6 bases and J dropped 0 bases, with 15 bases sitting between them. Germline CDR1 and CDR2: DFQATT and SNEGSKA (reference sequence). The CDR3 covers 15 residues. CDR3 protein: CSALGLAASYNEQFF. CDR3 in DNA: TGCAGTGCCCTCGGGTTAGCGGCCTCCTACAATGAGCAGTTCTTC.

The V gene is TRBV27, the J gene TRBJ1-1, with a weak D call TRBD1 (5 bases). This CDR3 is built from 13 residues. V was shortened by 2 bases and J by 5 bases, with 9 bases between the two germline ends. Germline V gene data show CDR1 as MNHEY and CDR2 as SMNVEV (reference sequence). The CDR3 DNA sequence: TGTGCCAGCAGTTTAACAAAGGGGACTGAAGCTTTCTTT. The encoded protein is CASSLTKGTEAFF.

The V gene is TRBV6-1, the J gene TRBJ1-5, with D maybe TRBD1 (5 bases). V lost 6 bases to trimming and J lost 1 base, with 13 bases between them. The CDR3 extends over 15 amino acids. The V gene's germline CDR1 is MNHNS and CDR2 SASEGT. This CDR3 is CASRPEQESNQPQHF. The DNA for the CDR3 is TGTGCCAGCAGACCTGAACAGGAAAGCAATCAGCCCCAGCATTTT.

The genes are TRBV7-2 and TRBJ2-5; no clear D. This CDR3 has 13 residues. In germline, CDR1 is SGHTA, CDR2 FQGNSA. Between the trimmed V and J ends, which lost 3 bases and 5 bases, there was a span of 10 bases. CDR3 nucleotide sequence: TGTGCCAGCAGCTTTGGTTTTTCGGAGACCCAGTACTTC. The encoded protein is CASSFGFSETQYF.

The genes are TRBV7-2 and TRBJ2-7; D gene ambiguous. V lost 4 bases and J 2 bases, leaving 18 bases between the germline ends. Germline loops: CDR1 SGHTA, CDR2 FQGNSA. The CDR3 is made up of 16 amino acids. The CDR3 sequence is CASSSRLISSAYEQYF. The CDR3 DNA sequence: TGTGCCAGCAGCTCCCGTTTGATCAGCTCGGCCTACGAGCAGTACTTC.

The chain employs TRBV20-1 and TRBJ1-5; D uncertain. Germline-derived CDR1 and CDR2 are DFQATT and SNEGSKA (reference sequence). V was cut by 6 bases and J by 2 bases, with 8 bases left in between. The CDR3 loop spans 12 amino acids. The CDR3 sequence is CSANRGNQPQHF. CDR3 DNA sequence: TGCAGTGCAAACAGAGGCAATCAGCCCCAGCATTTT.

This clonotype was observed a handful of times. Mismatch with germline at one junction end may stem from a read error. V gene TRBV7-7 combines with J gene TRBJ2-2, with D perhaps matching TRBD2 (6 bases). Germline-derived CDR1 and CDR2 are SSHAT and FNYEAQ (reference sequence). The CDR3 length is 15 residues. The CDR3 reads CASSFTQGGTGELFF. In nucleotides, the CDR3 is TGTGCTAGCAGCTTTACCCAGGGAGGCACCGGGGAGCTGTTTTTT.

The chain employs TRBV20-1 and TRBJ2-3; 9 bases map to TRBD2. V lost 4 bases and J lost 4; bases outside the gene matches: 6. Germline CDR1 is DFQATT and CDR2 is SNEGSKA (reference sequence). CDR3 length: 14 residues. The DNA of the CDR3 is TGCAGTGCTAATAGCGGGAGTCGTTCAGATACGCAGTATTTT. Protein sequence: CSANSGSRSDTQYF.